Here is one T cell receptor (beta chain) with its context. The antigen remains undetermined. The data were taken from a study of T cells in localized non-small cell lung cancer. Study-wide results and limits: Uninvolved adjacent lung had the highest recorded T cell clonality, with tumor below it. There were a median roughly 59 of the top 100 tumor clones appearing in adjacent lung.

Assay: immunoSEQ multiplex PCR; the TCRdb copy retains only in-frame clones and omits some. The data contain about 78,000 clones, around four fifths of them singletons. The sample was peripheral blood, taken before any cancer treatment. The sequence was obtained from a man aged 35 to 69 with stage I lung adenocarcinoma.

The CDR3 DNA follows: TGTGCCAGCAGCTTAGTGGGTAATCAGCCCCAGCATTTT. It specifies CASSLVGNQPQHF. This chain links TRBV7-2 with TRBJ1-5, with no clear D. CDR1 SGHTA and CDR2 FQGNSA come from the germline V gene. V lost 1 base to trimming and J lost 4 bases, with 5 bases between them. The length of the CDR3 is 13 residues. The full variable domain, its missing parts supplied by reference TRBV7-2 and TRBJ1-5, is GAGVSQSPSNKVTEKGKDVELRCDPISGHTALYWYRQSLGQGLEFLIYFQGNSAPDKSGLPSDRFSAERTGGSVSTLTIQRTQQEDSAVYLCASSLVGNQPQHFGDGTRLSIL.